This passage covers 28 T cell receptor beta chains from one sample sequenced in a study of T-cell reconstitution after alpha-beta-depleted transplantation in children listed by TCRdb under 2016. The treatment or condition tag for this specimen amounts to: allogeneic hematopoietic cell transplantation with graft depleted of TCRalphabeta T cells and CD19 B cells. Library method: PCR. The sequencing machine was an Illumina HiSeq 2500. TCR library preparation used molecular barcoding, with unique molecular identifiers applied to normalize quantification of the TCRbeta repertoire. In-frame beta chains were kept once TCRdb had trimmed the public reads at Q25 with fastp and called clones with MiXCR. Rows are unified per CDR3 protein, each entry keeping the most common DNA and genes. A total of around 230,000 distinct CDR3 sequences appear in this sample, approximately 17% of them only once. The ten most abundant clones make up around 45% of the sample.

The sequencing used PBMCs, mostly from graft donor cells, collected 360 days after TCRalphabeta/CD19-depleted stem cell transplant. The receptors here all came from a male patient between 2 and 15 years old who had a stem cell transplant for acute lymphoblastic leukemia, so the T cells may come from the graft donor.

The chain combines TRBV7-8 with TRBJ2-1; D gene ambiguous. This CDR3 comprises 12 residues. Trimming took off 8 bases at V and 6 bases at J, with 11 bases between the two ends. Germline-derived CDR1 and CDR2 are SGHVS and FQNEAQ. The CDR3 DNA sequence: TGTGCCAGCGACGGCGGAAGCAATGAGCAGTTCTTC. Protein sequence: CASDGGSNEQFF.

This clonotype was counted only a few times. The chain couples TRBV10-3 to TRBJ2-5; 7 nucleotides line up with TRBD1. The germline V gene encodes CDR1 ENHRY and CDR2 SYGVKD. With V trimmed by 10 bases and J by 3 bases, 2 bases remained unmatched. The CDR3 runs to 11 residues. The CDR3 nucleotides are TGTGCCACGGGACAGAAAGAGACCCAGTACTTC. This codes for CATGQKETQYF.

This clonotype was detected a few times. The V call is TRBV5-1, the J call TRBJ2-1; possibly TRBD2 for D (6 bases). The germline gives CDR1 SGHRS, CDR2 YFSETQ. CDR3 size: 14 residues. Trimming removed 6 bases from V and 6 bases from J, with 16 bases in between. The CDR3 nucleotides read TGCGCCAGCACAAAACCGGGGACTTCCAATGAGCAGTTCTTC. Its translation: CASTKPGTSNEQFF.

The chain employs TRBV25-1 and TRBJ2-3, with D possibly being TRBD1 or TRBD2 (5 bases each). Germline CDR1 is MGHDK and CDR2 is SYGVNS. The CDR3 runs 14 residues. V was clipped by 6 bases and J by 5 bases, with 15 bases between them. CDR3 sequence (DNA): TGTGCCAGCAGGCGGGCCGGGGCGGGAGATACGCAGTATTTT. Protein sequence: CASRRAGAGDTQYF.

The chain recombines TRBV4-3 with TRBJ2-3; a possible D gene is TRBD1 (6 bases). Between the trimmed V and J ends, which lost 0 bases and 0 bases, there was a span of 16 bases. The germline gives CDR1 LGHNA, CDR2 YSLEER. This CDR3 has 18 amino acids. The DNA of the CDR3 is TGCGCCAGCAGCCAAGATTTAAATTGGGGGCCGAGCACAGATACGCAGTATTTT. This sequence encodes CASSQDLNWGPSTDTQYF.

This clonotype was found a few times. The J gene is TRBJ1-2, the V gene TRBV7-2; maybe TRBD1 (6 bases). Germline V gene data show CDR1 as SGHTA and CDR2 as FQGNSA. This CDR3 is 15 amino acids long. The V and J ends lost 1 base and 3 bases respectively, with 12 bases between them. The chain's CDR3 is CASSLVTGNHYGYTF. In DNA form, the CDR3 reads TGTGCCAGCAGCTTAGTTACAGGGAACCACTATGGCTACACCTTC.

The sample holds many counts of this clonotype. CDR3 DNA sequence: TGTGCCAGCAGCCAAGCGACAGGGGTCAATTCACCCCTCCACTTT. Protein product: CASSQATGVNSPLHF. This chain uses TRBV4-2 with TRBJ1-6; 8 bases line up with TRBD1. The germline CDR1 and CDR2 sequences are LGHNA and YNFKEQ. Losses at the gene ends were 1 base for V and 7 bases for J; bases not matched to a gene: 3. The CDR3 contains 15 residues.

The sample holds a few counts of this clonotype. CDR3 loop: CASSLGTASSTDTQYF. For the CDR3, the DNA is TGTGCCAGTAGTCTCGGGACGGCTTCTAGCACAGATACGCAGTATTTT. The rearrangement uses TRBV19 and TRBJ2-3, with D perhaps TRBD1 or TRBD2 (5 bases each). The CDR3 is made up of 16 amino acids. Between the trimmed V and J ends, which lost 5 bases and 0 bases, there was a span of 15 bases. Germline loops: CDR1 LNHDA, CDR2 SQIVND (reference sequence).

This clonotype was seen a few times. The CDR3 DNA reads as TGTGCCAGCAGCACCCGGGCCACATATCAGCCCCAGCATTTT. Translation: CASSTRATYQPQHF. J is TRBJ1-5 and V is TRBV12-3 or TRBV12-4; no firm D call. The ends were cut back, 6 bases at V and 5 bases at J, with 14 bases in the middle. The CDR3 is made up of 14 amino acids.

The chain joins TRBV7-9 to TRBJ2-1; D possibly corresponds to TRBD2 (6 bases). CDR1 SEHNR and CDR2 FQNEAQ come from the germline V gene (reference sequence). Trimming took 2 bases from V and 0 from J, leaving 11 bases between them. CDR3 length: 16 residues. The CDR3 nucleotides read TGTGCCAGCAGCTTATCCGGGACTTACTCCTACAATGAGCAGTTCTTC. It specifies CASSLSGTYSYNEQFF.

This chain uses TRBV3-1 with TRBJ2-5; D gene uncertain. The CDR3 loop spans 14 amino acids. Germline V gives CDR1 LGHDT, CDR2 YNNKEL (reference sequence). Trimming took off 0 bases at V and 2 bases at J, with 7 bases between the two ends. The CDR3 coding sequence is TGTGCCAGCAGCCAAGACGGAAGGCAAGAGACCCAGTACTTC. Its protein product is CASSQDGRQETQYF.

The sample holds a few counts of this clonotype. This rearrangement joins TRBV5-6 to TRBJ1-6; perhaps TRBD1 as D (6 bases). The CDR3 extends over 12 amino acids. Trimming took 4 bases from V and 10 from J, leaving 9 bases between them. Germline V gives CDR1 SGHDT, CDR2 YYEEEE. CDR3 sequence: CASSTGFSPLHF. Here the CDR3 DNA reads TGTGCCAGCAGCACAGGGTTCTCACCCCTCCACTTT. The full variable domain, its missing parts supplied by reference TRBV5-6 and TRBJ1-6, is DAGVTQSPTHLIKTRGQQVTLRCSPKSGHDTVSWYQQALGQGPQFIFQYYEEEERQRGNFPDRFSGHQFPNYSSELNVNALLLGDSALYLCASSTGFSPLHFGNGTRLTVT.

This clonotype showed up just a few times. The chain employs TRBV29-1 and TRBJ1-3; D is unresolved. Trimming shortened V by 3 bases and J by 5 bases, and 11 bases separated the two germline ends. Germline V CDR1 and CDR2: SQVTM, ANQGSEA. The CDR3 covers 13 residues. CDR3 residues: CSVEWRERNTIYF. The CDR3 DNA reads TGCAGCGTTGAGTGGAGGGAGAGAAACACCATATATTTT. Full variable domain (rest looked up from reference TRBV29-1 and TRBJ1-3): SAVISQKPSRDICQRGTSLTIQCQVDSQVTMMFWYRQQPGQSLTLIATANQGSEATYESGFVIDKFPISRPNLTFSTLTVSNMSPEDSSIYLCSVEWRERNTIYFGEGSWLTVV.

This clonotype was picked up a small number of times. This chain's CDR3 is CASSRASVQGWNEQFF. DNA for the CDR3: TGTGCCAGCAGCCGGGCTAGCGTTCAGGGTTGGAATGAGCAGTTCTTC. V usage is TRBV12-3 or TRBV12-4 and J usage is TRBJ2-1; D might be TRBD2 (6 bases). The CDR3 is 16 residues long. The ends were cut back, 6 bases at V and 7 bases at J, with 22 bases in the middle.

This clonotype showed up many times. The CDR3 reads CASSVVSQETQYF. CDR3 nucleotides: TGTGCCAGCAGCGTAGTTTCCCAAGAGACCCAGTACTTC. The chain has TRBV9 and TRBJ2-5; D is unclear. The CDR3 has 13 amino acids. Germline V gene sequence: CDR1 SGDLS, CDR2 YYNGEE. V was trimmed by 0 bases and J by 1 base, leaving 4 bases between them.

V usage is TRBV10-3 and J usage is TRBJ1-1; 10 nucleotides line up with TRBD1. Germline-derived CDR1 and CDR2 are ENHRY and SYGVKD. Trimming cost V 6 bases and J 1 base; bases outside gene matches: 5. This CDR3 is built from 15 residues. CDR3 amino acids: CAIRPGQGTNTEAFF. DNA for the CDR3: TGTGCCATCAGACCGGGACAGGGGACGAACACTGAAGCTTTCTTT.

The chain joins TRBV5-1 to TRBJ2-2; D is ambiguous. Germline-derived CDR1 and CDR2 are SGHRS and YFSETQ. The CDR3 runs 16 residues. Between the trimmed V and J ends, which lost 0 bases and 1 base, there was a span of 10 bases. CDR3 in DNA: TGCGCCAGCAGCTTGGATCCTCTAGAGAACACCGGGGAGCTGTTTTTT. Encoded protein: CASSLDPLENTGELFF.

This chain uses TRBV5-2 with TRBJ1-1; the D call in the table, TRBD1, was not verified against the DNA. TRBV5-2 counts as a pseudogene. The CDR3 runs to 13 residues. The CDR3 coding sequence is TGTGCCAGCAAGCAGGGACCGAACACTGAAGCTTTCTTT. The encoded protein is CASKQGPNTEAFF.

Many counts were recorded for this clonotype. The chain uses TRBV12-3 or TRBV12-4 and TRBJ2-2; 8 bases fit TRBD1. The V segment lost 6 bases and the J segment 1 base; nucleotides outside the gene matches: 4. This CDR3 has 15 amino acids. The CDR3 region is CASSAGTGNTGELFF. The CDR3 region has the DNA TGTGCCAGCAGCGCCGGGACAGGGAACACCGGGGAGCTGTTTTTT.

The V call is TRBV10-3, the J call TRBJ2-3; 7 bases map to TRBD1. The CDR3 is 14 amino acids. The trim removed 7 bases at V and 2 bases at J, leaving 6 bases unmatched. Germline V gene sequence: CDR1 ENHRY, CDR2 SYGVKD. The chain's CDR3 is CAIKTGLNTDTQYF. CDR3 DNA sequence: TGTGCCATCAAGACAGGGCTCAACACAGATACGCAGTATTTT.

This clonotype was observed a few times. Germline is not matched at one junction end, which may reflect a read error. The CDR3 is CASRLEGRGGYTF. The CDR3 DNA reads as TGTGCCAGCAGGTTGGAGGGACGGGGTGGCTACACCTTC. V gene TRBV5-5 combines with J gene TRBJ1-2, with a weak D call TRBD1 (5 bases). Germline V CDR1 and CDR2: SGHKS, YYEKEE (reference sequence). The CDR3 extends over 13 amino acids.

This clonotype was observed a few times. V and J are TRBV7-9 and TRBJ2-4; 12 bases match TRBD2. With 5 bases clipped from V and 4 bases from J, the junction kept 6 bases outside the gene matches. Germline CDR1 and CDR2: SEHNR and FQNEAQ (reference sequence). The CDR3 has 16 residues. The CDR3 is CASSPEGLAGKNIQYF. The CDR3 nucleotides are TGTGCCAGCAGCCCCGAAGGACTAGCGGGGAAAAACATTCAGTACTTC.

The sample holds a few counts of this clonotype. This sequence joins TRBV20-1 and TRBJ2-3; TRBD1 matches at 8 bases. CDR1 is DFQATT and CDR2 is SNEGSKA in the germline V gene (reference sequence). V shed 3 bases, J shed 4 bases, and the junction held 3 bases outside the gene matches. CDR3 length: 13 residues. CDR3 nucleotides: TGCAGTGCTAGGTTGACAGGGGCAGATACGCAGTATTTT. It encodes CSARLTGADTQYF.

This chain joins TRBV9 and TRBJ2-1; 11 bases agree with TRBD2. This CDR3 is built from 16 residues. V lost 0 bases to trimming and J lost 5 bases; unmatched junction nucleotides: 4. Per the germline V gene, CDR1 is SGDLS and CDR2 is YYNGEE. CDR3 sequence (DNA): TGTGCCAGCAGCGTAGATACTAGCGGGGGCCACAATGAGCAGTTCTTC. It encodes CASSVDTSGGHNEQFF.

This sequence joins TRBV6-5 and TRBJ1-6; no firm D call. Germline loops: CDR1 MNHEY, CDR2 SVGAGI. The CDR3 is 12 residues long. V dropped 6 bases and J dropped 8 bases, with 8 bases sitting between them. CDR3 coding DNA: TGTGCCAGCAGCTCCATCGATTCACCCCTCCACTTT. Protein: CASSSIDSPLHF.

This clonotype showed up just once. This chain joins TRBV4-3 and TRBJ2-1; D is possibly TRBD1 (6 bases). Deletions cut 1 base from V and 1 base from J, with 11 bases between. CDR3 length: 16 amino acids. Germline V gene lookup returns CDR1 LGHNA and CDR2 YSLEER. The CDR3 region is CASSQVAGESYNEQFF. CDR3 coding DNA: TGCGCCAGCAGCCAAGTCGCAGGGGAGTCCTACAATGAGCAGTTCTTC.

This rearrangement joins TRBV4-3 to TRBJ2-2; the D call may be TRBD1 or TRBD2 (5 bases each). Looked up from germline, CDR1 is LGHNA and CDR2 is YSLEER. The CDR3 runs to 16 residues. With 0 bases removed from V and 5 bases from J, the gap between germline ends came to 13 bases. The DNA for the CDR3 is TGCGCCAGCAGCCAAGACGGAGGAGAGGGGACCGGGGAGCTGTTTTTT. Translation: CASSQDGGEGTGELFF.

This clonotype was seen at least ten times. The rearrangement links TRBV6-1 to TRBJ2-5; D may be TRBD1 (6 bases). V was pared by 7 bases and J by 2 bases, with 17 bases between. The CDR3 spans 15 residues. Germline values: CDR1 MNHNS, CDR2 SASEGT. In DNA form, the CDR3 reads TGTGCCAGCACATCAGGGGTCTTTGTACAAGAGACCCAGTACTTC. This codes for CASTSGVFVQETQYF.